These 22 T cell receptor beta chains came from one sample sequenced in a study of T cell changes during pregnancy in multiple sclerosis. Repertoires were generated with immunoSEQ multiplex PCR, while TCRdb's copy carries only in-frame clones and drops some. The data hold around 88,000 clones, with approximately 92% observed a single time. The material sequenced was peripheral blood, taken in the first trimester of pregnancy. The receptors were sampled from a female donor with multiple sclerosis, enrolled in a pregnancy study.

The chain couples TRBV28 to TRBJ2-5; 12 bases line up with TRBD2. Trimming took 6 bases from V and 4 from J; bases not matched to a gene: 6. The V gene's germline CDR1 is MDHEN and CDR2 SYDVKM. The length of the CDR3 is 15 residues. The CDR3 DNA is TGTGCCAGCAGACCTAGCGGGAGGGCTGGAGAGACCCAGTACTTC. It specifies CASRPSGRAGETQYF.

V and J are TRBV27 and TRBJ2-1, with 10 bases matching TRBD1. The CDR3 length is 15 residues. V lost 3 bases, J lost 4 bases, and 3 bases stayed unmatched. The germline gives CDR1 MNHEY, CDR2 SMNVEV (reference sequence). The DNA for the CDR3 is TGTGCCAGCAGTTTCGGGACAGGGGCTTACAATGAGCAGTTCTTC. It translates to CASSFGTGAYNEQFF.

The chain carries TRBV27 and TRBJ2-1; possible D gene TRBD2, 6 bases. Looked up from germline, CDR1 is MNHEY and CDR2 is SMNVEV (reference sequence). V gave up 6 bases and J gave up 0 bases, with 12 bases separating them. The CDR3 covers 15 residues. In nucleotides, the CDR3 is TGTGCCAGCAGGAATAGCGGAGCCTCCTACAATGAGCAGTTCTTC. Protein sequence: CASRNSGASYNEQFF.

The chain has TRBV29-1 and TRBJ1-1; D possibly corresponds to TRBD1 (6 bases). Trimming left V 8 bases short and J 3 bases short, with 31 bases between. Looked up from germline, CDR1 is SQVTM and CDR2 is ANQGSEA. This CDR3 has 18 residues. Here the CDR3 reads CSTQVQDSLWRTDTEAFF. The CDR3 DNA follows: TGCAGCACCCAGGTCCAGGACAGCCTATGGCGAACGGACACTGAAGCTTTCTTT.

The genes are TRBV30 and TRBJ1-5; no clear D gene. Trimming cost V 1 base and J 2 bases, with 6 bases left between them. The CDR3 runs 13 residues. Germline values: CDR1 GTSNPN, CDR2 SVGIG (reference sequence). CDR3 in DNA: TGTGCCTGGAGTGCGGTGGGCAATCAGCCCCAGCATTTT. It is translated as CAWSAVGNQPQHF. The full variable domain, with the rest looked up from reference TRBV30 and TRBJ1-5, is SQTIHQWPATLVQPVGSPLSLECTVEGTSNPNLYWYRQAAGRGLQLLFYSVGIGQISSEVPQNLSASRPQDRQFILSSKKLLLSDSGFYLCAWSAVGNQPQHFGDGTRLSIL.

J is TRBJ2-2 and V is TRBV25-1, with 8 bases lining up with TRBD2. The CDR3 loop spans 17 amino acids. Germline V gene sequence: CDR1 MGHDK, CDR2 SYGVNS. V lost 6 bases, J lost 4 bases, and 13 bases stayed unmatched. CDR3 in amino acids: CASSRSGGAGGTGELFF. CDR3 nucleotide sequence: TGTGCCAGCAGCCGATCGGGGGGCGCGGGAGGCACCGGGGAGCTGTTTTTT.

The chain has TRBV10-3 and TRBJ2-1; perhaps TRBD1 as D (6 bases). CDR1 ENHRY and CDR2 SYGVKD come from the germline V gene. Trimming pared 6 bases from V and 0 bases from J, leaving 15 bases between. The CDR3 runs 16 residues. The CDR3 DNA reads TGTGCCATCAGGGCCGGGACACCCAACTCCTACAATGAGCAGTTCTTC. This encodes CAIRAGTPNSYNEQFF.

J is TRBJ2-1 and V is TRBV2, with 12 bases fitting TRBD1. The germline gives CDR1 SNHLY, CDR2 FYNNEI. The V segment lost 6 bases and the J segment 3 bases; nucleotides outside the gene matches: 12. The CDR3 contains 18 residues. The CDR3 loop is CASRGGQGAIGHYNEQFF. DNA of the CDR3: TGTGCCAGCAGGGGGGGACAGGGGGCGATCGGGCACTACAATGAGCAGTTCTTC.

The chain is built from TRBV5-1 and TRBJ2-2, with 11 positions matching TRBD2. This CDR3 has 16 amino acids. J lost 8 bases, V lost 4 bases, and 10 bases had no gene match. The germline V gene has CDR1 SGHRS and CDR2 YFSETQ. The CDR3 DNA reads TGCGCCAGCAGCCTGAGGGCTAGCGGGAGGTCGGGGGAGCTGTTTTTT. Its protein is CASSLRASGRSGELFF.

The chain joins TRBV6-6 to TRBJ2-1; TRBD2 is a possible D gene (5 bases). Per germline, CDR1 MNHNY and CDR2 SVGAGI (reference sequence). V was trimmed by 6 bases and J by 5 bases, leaving 11 bases between them. There are 13 residues in the CDR3. The CDR3 coding sequence is TGTGCCAGCAGAGGAACTAGGAACAATGAGCAGTTCTTC. Its translation: CASRGTRNNEQFF.

This rearrangement joins TRBV10-3 to TRBJ2-3, with TRBD2 matching over 7 bases. Germline CDR1 is ENHRY and CDR2 is SYGVKD. The CDR3 loop spans 15 amino acids. Trimming cost V 6 bases and J 0 bases; bases outside gene matches: 6. CDR3 DNA: TGTGCCATCAGCCTGAGCGGGACTAGCACAGATACGCAGTATTTT. The encoded protein is CAISLSGTSTDTQYF.

CDR3 nucleotide sequence: TGTGCCAGCAGCCAAGATACGGGATGGGCCAAAAACATTCAGTACTTC. Its translation is CASSQDTGWAKNIQYF. The chain employs TRBV14 and TRBJ2-4, with D possibly matching TRBD2 (5 bases). CDR1 is SGHDN, CDR2 FVKESK, per germline. The CDR3 extends over 16 amino acids. Deletions cut 0 bases from V and 1 base from J, with 10 bases between.

The genes are TRBV5-4 and TRBJ2-5, with 7 bases aligning to TRBD2. From germline, CDR1 is SGHNT and CDR2 YYREEE (reference sequence). V lost 4 bases, J lost 2 bases, and 5 bases stayed unmatched. The CDR3 has 14 amino acids. Here the CDR3 reads CASSPGGVQETQYF. The CDR3 DNA follows: TGTGCCAGCAGCCCGGGGGGAGTTCAAGAGACCCAGTACTTC. The entire variable domain, with the rest obtained from reference TRBV5-4 and TRBJ2-5, is as follows: ETGVTQSPTHLIKTRGQQVTLRCSSQSGHNTVSWYQQALGQGPQFIFQYYREEENGRGNFPPRFSGLQFPNYSSELNVNALELDDSALYLCASSPGGVQETQYFGPGTRLLVL.

The V and J genes are TRBV6-6 and TRBJ1-5; D remains ambiguous. Trimming pared 4 bases from V and 2 bases from J, leaving 6 bases between. Germline-derived CDR1 and CDR2 are MNHNY and SVGAGI (reference sequence). The length of the CDR3 is 13 residues. The CDR3 bases are TGTGCCAGCAGTTCAGGCGGCAATCAGCCCCAGCATTTT. This sequence encodes CASSSGGNQPQHF.

The rearrangement links TRBV7-9 to TRBJ2-6; tentatively, D is TRBD2 (6 bases). Germline values: CDR1 SEHNR, CDR2 FQNEAQ (reference sequence). The CDR3 is made up of 17 amino acids. V was cut by 3 bases and J by 0 bases, with 12 bases left in between. For the CDR3, the DNA is TGTGCCAGCAGCTTCGGGGCGCGGGGCTCTGGGGCCAACGTCCTGACTTTC. Its translation: CASSFGARGSGANVLTF. The entire variable domain, with the rest obtained from reference TRBV7-9 and TRBJ2-6, is as follows: DTGVSQNPRHKITKRGQNVTFRCDPISEHNRLYWYRQTLGQGPEFLTYFQNEAQLEKSRLLSDRFSAERPKGSFSTLEIQRTEQGDSAMYLCASSFGARGSGANVLTFGAGSRLTVL.

The V gene is TRBV5-4, the J gene TRBJ1-2, with a weak D call TRBD1 (5 bases). Germline V CDR1 and CDR2: SGHNT, YYREEE (reference sequence). V dropped 4 bases and J dropped 4 bases, with 14 bases sitting between them. This CDR3 comprises 14 residues. This chain's CDR3 is CASSPLQASYGYTF. CDR3 bases: TGTGCCAGCAGCCCACTACAGGCGTCCTATGGCTACACCTTC.

The J gene is TRBJ1-2, the V gene TRBV18, with TRBD1 identical over 9 bases. CDR3 length: 15 amino acids. The germline CDR1 and CDR2 sequences are KGHSH and LQKENI. Unmatched junction bases numbered 11, after V lost 4 bases and J lost 8 bases. The CDR3: CASSLGQGMGEGYTF. The CDR3, as DNA: TGTGCCAGCTCACTCGGACAGGGGATGGGTGAAGGCTACACCTTC.

The chain has TRBV19 and TRBJ1-5; D remains unclear. Germline CDR1 is LNHDA and CDR2 is SQIVND (reference sequence). Deletions cut 7 bases from V and 0 bases from J, with 13 bases between. This CDR3 spans 15 amino acids. The CDR3 coding sequence is TGTGCCAGTAATCCTGGCGGAACTAGCAATCAGCCCCAGCATTTT. This translates into CASNPGGTSNQPQHF. The full variable domain, its missing parts supplied by reference TRBV19 and TRBJ1-5, is DGGITQSPKYLFRKEGQNVTLSCEQNLNHDAMYWYRQDPGQGLRLIYYSQIVNDFQKGDIAEGYSVSREKKESFPLTVTSAQKNPTAFYLCASNPGGTSNQPQHFGDGTRLSIL.

This rearrangement joins TRBV5-4 to TRBJ1-2, with a possible D match to TRBD1 (5 bases). From germline, CDR1 is SGHNT and CDR2 YYREEE (reference sequence). The V end was cut by 1 base, the J end by 3 bases, with 13 bases between. This CDR3 is 15 amino acids long. The CDR3 spells CASSLLTVKDYGYTF. The CDR3 DNA sequence: TGTGCCAGCAGCTTGCTGACAGTAAAGGACTATGGCTACACCTTC.

The V and J genes are TRBV19 and TRBJ2-1; TRBD2 matches 10 bases. V lost 4 bases, J lost 0 bases, and 12 bases stayed unmatched. Germline V gene lookup returns CDR1 LNHDA and CDR2 SQIVND (reference sequence). CDR3 length: 19 amino acids. CDR3: CASSTRLAGYKGSYNEQFF. CDR3 DNA sequence: TGTGCCAGTAGTACACGACTAGCGGGCTACAAGGGCTCCTACAATGAGCAGTTCTTC.

For this clone: The junction departs from germline at one end; a sequencing error may be responsible. The chain has TRBV4-1 and TRBJ2-7, with 8 nucleotides matching TRBD1. This CDR3 is built from 16 residues. Germline loops: CDR1 MGHRA, CDR2 YSYEKL. The CDR3 coding sequence is TGTGCCAGCAGCCACCCCGAGGGGCAGGGGGCCAACGAGCAGTACTTC. This translates into CASSHPEGQGANEQYF.

V is TRBV28 and J is TRBJ2-2, with 9 bases fitting TRBD1. CDR3 length: 17 residues. The V gene end was trimmed by 6 bases and the J gene end by 6 bases; junction bases not matched to a gene: 14. From germline, CDR1 is MDHEN and CDR2 SYDVKM. The CDR3 reads CASSQSGTGPASGELFF. The CDR3 coding sequence is TGTGCCAGCAGCCAATCCGGGACAGGGCCGGCTTCCGGGGAGCTGTTTTTT.